Reported below is one T cell receptor (beta chain). Its antigen remains unidentified. This sample stems from a study of T cell responses to AZD1222 COVID-19 vaccine. General study findings and limits: Repertoires in all cases were sampled only once the peak T cell response had passed. White British donors predominated, females outnumbered males, and clonal diversity was possibly underestimated.

This CDR3 has 14 amino acids. Trimming left V 4 bases short and J 1 base short, with 9 bases between. Germline lookup yields CDR1 MDHEN and CDR2 SYDVKM. Some clones are missing from TCRdb's copy, which holds only in-frame ones; the method was immunoSEQ multiplex PCR. The sample shows some 130,000 clones, roughly 92% of them seen only once. The clonotype comes from an adult in good health. The chain employs TRBV28 and TRBJ2-3, with D tentatively TRBD1 (5 bases). The sequencing here drew on peripheral blood, taken on day 0 of AZD1222 vaccination. CDR3: CASSWTYRTDTQYF. The CDR3, as DNA: TGTGCCAGCAGTTGGACATACCGCACAGATACGCAGTATTTT.